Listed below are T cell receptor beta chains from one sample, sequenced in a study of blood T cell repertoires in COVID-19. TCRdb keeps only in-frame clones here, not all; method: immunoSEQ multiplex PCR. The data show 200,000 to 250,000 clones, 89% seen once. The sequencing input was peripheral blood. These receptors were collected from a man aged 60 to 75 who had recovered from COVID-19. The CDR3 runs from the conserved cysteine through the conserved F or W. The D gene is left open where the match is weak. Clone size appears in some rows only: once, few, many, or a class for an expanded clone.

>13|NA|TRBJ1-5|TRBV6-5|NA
TGTGCCAGCAGCTCCAGTGCATGGCAGCCCCAGCATTTT
CASSSSAWQPQHF
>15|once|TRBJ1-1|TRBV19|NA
TGTGCCAGTAGTTTAGGCGGAACCCTTGACACTGAAGCTTTCTTT
CASSLGGTLDTEAFF
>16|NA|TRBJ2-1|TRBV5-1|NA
TGCGCCAGCAGCTTGGGAGGGGGTCCCATCTACAATGAGCAGTTCTTC
CASSLGGGPIYNEQFF
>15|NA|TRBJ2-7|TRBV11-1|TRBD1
TGTGCCAGCACCCCCCGCGGGGACAGGTCCTACGAGCAGTACTTC
CASTPRGDRSYEQYF
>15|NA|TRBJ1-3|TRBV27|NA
TGTGCCAGCAGTTTCAGGGGCTTCCCGGGAAACACCATATATTTT
CASSFRGFPGNTIYF
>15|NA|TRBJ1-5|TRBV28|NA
TGTGCCAGCAGTTTATCACGGTATAGCAATCAGCCCCAGCATTTT
CASSLSRYSNQPQHF
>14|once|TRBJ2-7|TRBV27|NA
TGTGCCAGCAGTTTAAAGAGGGATTTCCACGAGCAGTACTTC
CASSLKRDFHEQYF
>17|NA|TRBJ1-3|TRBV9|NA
TGTGCCAGCAGCAACCCCAGAGACGAGGGCTCTGGAAACACCATATATTTT
CASSNPRDEGSGNTIYF
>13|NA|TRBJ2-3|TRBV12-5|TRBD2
TGTGCTAGTGGTTTGTCCAGCGGGAGGGCGCAGTATTTT
CASGLSSGRAQYF
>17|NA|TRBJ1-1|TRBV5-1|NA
TGCGCCAGCAGCTTGGCGGTCCAAGCTGTGATGAACACTGAAGCTTTCTTT
CASSLAVQAVMNTEAFF
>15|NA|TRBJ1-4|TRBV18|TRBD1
TGTGCCAGCTCACCTCCGCCGACAGGGGTTGAAAAACTGTTTTTT
CASSPPPTGVEKLFF
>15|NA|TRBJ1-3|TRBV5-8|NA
TGTGCCAGCAGCCTTGGACATAGCTCTGGAAACACCATATATTTT
CASSLGHSSGNTIYF
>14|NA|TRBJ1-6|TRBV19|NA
TGTGCCAGTAGTATTTTCAAGGGGAATTCACCCCTCCACTTT
CASSIFKGNSPLHF
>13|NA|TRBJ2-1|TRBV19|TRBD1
TGTGCCAGTAGCCGGACAGGGGGCAGGGAGCAGTTCTTC
CASSRTGGREQFF
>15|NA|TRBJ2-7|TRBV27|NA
TGTGCCAGCAGTTTTCGACAGGACGACTCCTACGAGCAGTACTTC
CASSFRQDDSYEQYF
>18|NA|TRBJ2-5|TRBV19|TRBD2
TGTGCCAGTAGTATTGGACTGACTAGCGGGGGTAGAGGGGAGACCCAGTACTTC
CASSIGLTSGGRGETQYF
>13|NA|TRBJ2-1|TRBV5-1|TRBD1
TGCGCCAGCAGCCTGGACAGGGGTGATGAGCAGTTCTTC
CASSLDRGDEQFF
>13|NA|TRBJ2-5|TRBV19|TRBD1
TGTGCCAGTAGTCAGGGGGCGCGTGAGACCCAGTACTTC
CASSQGARETQYF
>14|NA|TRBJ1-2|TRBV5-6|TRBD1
TGTGCCAGCAGCTACGGACAGGCGCGCTATGGCTACACCTTC
CASSYGQARYGYTF
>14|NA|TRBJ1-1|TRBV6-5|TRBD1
TGTGCCAGCAAGAGACAGGGGATGAACACTGAAGCTTTCTTT
CASKRQGMNTEAFF
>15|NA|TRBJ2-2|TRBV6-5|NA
TGTGCCAGCAGTTACTCTTGGGGGCAAAGCGGGGAGCTGTTTTTT
CASSYSWGQSGELFF
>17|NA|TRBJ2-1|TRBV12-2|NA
TGTGCAAGTCGCTTAGGGAACCGGGACAGGGCTAACAATGAGCAGTTCTTC
CASRLGNRDRANNEQFF
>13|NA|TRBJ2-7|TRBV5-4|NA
TGTGCCAGCAGCTTGAGGGTAGGGGGCGAGCAGTACTTC
CASSLRVGGEQYF
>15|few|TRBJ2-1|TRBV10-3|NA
TGTGCCATCAGTGGCCGGGCCTCGGGGGAGGTTGAGCAGTTCTTC
CAISGRASGEVEQFF
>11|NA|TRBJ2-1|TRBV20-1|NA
TGCAGTGCCCTCCCCTGGCTTGAGCAGTTCTTC
CSALPWLEQFF
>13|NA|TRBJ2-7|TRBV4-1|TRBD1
TGCGCCAGCAGCCGTGGACAGGGAGACGAGCAGTACTTC
CASSRGQGDEQYF
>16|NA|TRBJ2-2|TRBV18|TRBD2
TGTGCCAGCTCACCGTTCACTAGCGTAAACACCGGGGAGCTGTTTTTT
CASSPFTSVNTGELFF
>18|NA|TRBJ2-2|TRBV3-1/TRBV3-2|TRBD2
TGTGCCAGCAGCCAAGAGCCCCTAACTAGCGCTAACACCGGGGAGCTGTTTTTT
CASSQEPLTSANTGELFF
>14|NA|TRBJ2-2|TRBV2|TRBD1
TGTGCCAGCATTACTACAGGGGGCACCGGGGAGCTGTTTTTT
CASITTGGTGELFF
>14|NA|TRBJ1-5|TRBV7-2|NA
TGTGCCAGCAGCCTCACCCGGCAGGTTCAGCCCCAGCATTTT
CASSLTRQVQPQHF
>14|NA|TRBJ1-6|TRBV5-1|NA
TGCGCCAGCGCCCACACGGGGGATAATTCACCCCTCCACTTT
CASAHTGDNSPLHF
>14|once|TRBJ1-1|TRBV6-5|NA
TGTGCCAGCAGTTCCCGAGGGGGTAACACTGAAGCTTTCTTT
CASSSRGGNTEAFF
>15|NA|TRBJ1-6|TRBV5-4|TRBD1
TGTGCCAGCCAAGGACAGGGACTGAGGGATTCACCCCTCCACTTT
CASQGQGLRDSPLHF
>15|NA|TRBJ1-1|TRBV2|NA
TGTGCCAGCAGTGAAGAATGGGGGGGGAACACTGAAGCTTTCTTT
CASSEEWGGNTEAFF
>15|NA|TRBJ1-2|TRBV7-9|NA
TGTGCCAGCAGCCATACAGACGCCGATACCTATGGCTACACCTTC
CASSHTDADTYGYTF
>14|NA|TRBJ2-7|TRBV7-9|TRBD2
TGTGCCAGCAAGGTAGCGGGGAGCTCCTACGAGCAGTACTTC
CASKVAGSSYEQYF
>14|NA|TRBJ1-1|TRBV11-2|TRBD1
TGTGCCAGCAGCCTACAGGGGGCGAACACTGAAGCTTTCTTT
CASSLQGANTEAFF
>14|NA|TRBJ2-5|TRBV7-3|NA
TGTGCCAGCAGCTTCAGCGCAAACCAAGAGACCCAGTACTTC
CASSFSANQETQYF
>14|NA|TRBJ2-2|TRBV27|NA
TGTGCCAGCAGGATAAGATTAGAAACCGGGGAGCTGTTTTTT
CASRIRLETGELFF
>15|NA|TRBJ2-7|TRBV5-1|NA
TGCGCCAGCAGCCGCGGGGCGCTCCATTCCTACGAGCAGTACTTC
CASSRGALHSYEQYF
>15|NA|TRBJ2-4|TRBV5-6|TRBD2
TGTGCCAGCAGTTTCGGGACTAGCGGGGGAAACATTCAGTACTTC
CASSFGTSGGNIQYF
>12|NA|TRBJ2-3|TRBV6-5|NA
TGTGCCAGCAGAGCTAACACAGATACGCAGTATTTT
CASRANTDTQYF
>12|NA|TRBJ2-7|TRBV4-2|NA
TGTGCCAGCAGCCAAGACAGGGCAGTGCAGTACTTC
CASSQDRAVQYF
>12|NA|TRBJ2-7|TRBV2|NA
TGTGCCAGCAGACAGGGAACCTACGAGCAGTACTTC
CASRQGTYEQYF
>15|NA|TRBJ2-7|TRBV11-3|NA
TGTGCCAGCAGCCCGACGGCGGGTATGGCCTACGAGCAGTACTTC
CASSPTAGMAYEQYF
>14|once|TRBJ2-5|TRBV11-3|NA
TGTGCCAGCAGCTTAGACCCTAGCTCCGCGACCCAGTACTTC
CASSLDPSSATQYF
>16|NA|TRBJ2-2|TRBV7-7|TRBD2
TGTGCTAGCAGCTTAAGGACTAGCGGGATCACCGGGGAGCTGTTTTTT
CASSLRTSGITGELFF
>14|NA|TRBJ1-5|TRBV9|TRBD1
TGTGCCAGCAGCCAAGGGACAGGGAATCAGCCCCAGCATTTT
CASSQGTGNQPQHF
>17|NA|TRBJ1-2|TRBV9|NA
TGTGCCAGCAGCGAAAGTAGAGGGTCAGAGAGACGCTATGGCTACACCTTC
CASSESRGSERRYGYTF
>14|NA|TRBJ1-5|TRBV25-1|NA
TGTGCCAGCAGTGACCCAGGGAGCAATCAGCCCCAGCATTTT
CASSDPGSNQPQHF
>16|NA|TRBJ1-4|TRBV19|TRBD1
TGTGCCAGTAGCTCACGTACAGGGGGGACTAATGAAAAACTGTTTTTT
CASSSRTGGTNEKLFF
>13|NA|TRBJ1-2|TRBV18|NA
TGTGCCAGCTCACCGGGCTTCTTCTATGGCTACACCTTC
CASSPGFFYGYTF
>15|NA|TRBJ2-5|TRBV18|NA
TGTGCCAGCTCACCTCTAGCGAAAATTTGGGAGACCCAGTACTTC
CASSPLAKIWETQYF
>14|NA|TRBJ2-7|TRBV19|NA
TGTGCCAGTAGTATAGATTACAGCACCTACGAGCAGTACTTC
CASSIDYSTYEQYF
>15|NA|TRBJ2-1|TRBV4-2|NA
TGTGCCAGCAGCCCCAGCGGGCCCTCCTACAATGAGCAGTTCTTC
CASSPSGPSYNEQFF
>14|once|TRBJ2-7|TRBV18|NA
TGTGCCAGCTCTCCCGCCGCGAGGGCCTACGAGCAGTACTTC
CASSPAARAYEQYF
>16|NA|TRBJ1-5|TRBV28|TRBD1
TGTGCCAGCAGTCCATTAAAGGGACAGGGGTATCAGCCCCAGCATTTT
CASSPLKGQGYQPQHF
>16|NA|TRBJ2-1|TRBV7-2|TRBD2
TGTGCCAGCAGATCGGGACTAGCGGGAGGGCCAGGCGAGCAGTTCTTC
CASRSGLAGGPGEQFF